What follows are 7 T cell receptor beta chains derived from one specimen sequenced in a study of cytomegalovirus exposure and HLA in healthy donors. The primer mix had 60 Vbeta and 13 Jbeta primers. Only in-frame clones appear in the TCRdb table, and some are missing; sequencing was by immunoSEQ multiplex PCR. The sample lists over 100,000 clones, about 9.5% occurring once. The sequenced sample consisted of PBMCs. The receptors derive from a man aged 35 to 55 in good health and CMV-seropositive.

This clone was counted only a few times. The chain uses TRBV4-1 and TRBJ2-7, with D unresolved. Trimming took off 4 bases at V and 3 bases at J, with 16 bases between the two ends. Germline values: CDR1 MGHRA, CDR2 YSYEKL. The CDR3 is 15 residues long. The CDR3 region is CASSRMYNVRYEQYF. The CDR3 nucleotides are TGCGCCAGCAGCCGCATGTACAATGTCCGCTACGAGCAGTACTTC.

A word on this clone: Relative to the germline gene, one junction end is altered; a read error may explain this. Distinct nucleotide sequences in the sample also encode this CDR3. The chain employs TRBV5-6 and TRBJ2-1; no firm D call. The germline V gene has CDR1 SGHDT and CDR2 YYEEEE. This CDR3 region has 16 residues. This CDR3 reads CASSSGTEQLANEQFF. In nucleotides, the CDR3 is TGCGCCAGCAGCTCGGGTACGGAGCAATTAGCCAATGAGCAGTTCTTC.

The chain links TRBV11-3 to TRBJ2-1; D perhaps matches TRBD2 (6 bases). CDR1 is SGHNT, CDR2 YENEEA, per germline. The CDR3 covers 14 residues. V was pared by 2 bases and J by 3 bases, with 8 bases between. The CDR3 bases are TGTGCCAGCAGCTTAACCGGGAGCTACAATGAGCAGTTCTTC. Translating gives CASSLTGSYNEQFF.

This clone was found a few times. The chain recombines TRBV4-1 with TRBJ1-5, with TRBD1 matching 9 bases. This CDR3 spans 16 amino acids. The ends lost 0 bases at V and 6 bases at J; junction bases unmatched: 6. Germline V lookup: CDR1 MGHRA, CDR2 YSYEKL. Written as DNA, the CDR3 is TGCGCCAGCAGCCAAGATGGGACAGGGAGAGGTCAGCCCCAGCATTTT. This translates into CASSQDGTGRGQPQHF.

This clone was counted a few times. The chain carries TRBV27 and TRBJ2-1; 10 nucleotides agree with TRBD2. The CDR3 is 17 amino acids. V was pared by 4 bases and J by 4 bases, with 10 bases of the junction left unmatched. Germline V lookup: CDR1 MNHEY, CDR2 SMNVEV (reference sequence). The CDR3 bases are TGTGCCAGCAGTTGGAGCGGGAGGGCCCTCCTATACAATGAGCAGTTCTTC. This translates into CASSWSGRALLYNEQFF.

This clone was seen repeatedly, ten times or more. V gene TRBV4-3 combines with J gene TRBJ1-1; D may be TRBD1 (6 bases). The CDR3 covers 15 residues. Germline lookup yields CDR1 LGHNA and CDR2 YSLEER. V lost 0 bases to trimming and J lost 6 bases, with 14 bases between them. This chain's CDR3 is CASSQDLQGIAEAFF. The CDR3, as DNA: TGCGCCAGCAGCCAAGATCTGCAGGGGATCGCTGAAGCTTTCTTT.

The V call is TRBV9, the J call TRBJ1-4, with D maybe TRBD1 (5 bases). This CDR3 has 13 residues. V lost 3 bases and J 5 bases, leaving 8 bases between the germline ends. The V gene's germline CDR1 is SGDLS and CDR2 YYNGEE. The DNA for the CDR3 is TGTGCCAGCAGCGAGTGGGGCAATGAAAAACTGTTTTTT. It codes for CASSEWGNEKLFF. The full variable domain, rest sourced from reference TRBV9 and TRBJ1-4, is DSGVTQTPKHLITATGQRVTLRCSPRSGDLSVYWYQQSLDQGLQFLIQYYNGEERAKGNILERFSAQQFPDLHSELNLSSLELGDSALYFCASSEWGNEKLFFGSGTQLSVL.